This TCR beta chain was sequenced for a study of beta chain features in type 1 diabetes. Study-wide background: The study examined roughly 110,000,000 sorted cells across all samples.

This CDR3 contains 17 residues. J was trimmed by 3 bases and V by 0 bases; bases with no gene match: 12. The germline gives CDR1 GTSNPN, CDR2 SVGIG (reference sequence). In regard to this clone: The antigen is unknown.

Study-wide results and caveats: All four CD4+ subsets from Type 1 diabetes patients carried moderately but significantly shorter TCRB CDR3s. At VDJ recombination sites, type 1 diabetes patients had fewer insertions and more deleted nucleotides. Patients showed naive, central memory and Treg TCRB repertoires that appeared more similar than those of healthy donors.

Every bit of the isolated RNA underwent reverse transcription, so sequencing read expressed TCRB transcripts. Regulatory, naive and central memory T cell samples averaged roughly 3.8 million reads. Profiled with immunoSEQ multiplex PCR; TCRdb holds only in-frame clones, not every one. The sample shows around 130,000 clones, 7.5% to 9.5% of them seen only once. The clonotype comes from a man aged 25-45 years with type 1 diabetes. The chain has TRBV30 and TRBJ2-3; 7 bases are a match to TRBD2. The sample taken for sequencing was central memory CD4+ T cells from blood. CDR3 DNA: TGTGCCTGGAGTGTAGGTCACGGAGCGGGGTCGACAGATACGCAGTATTTT. Its translation: CAWSVGHGAGSTDTQYF.